Each of the 24 T cell receptor beta chains below was sequenced from the same sample in a study of T cell repertoires in cytomegalovirus infection. TCRdb independently ran MiXCR on the reads; one entry per CDR3 protein. The repertoire has a few hundred thousand distinct CDR3 sequences, 17% of them found once; the top ten carry less than 50%. Sequences were obtained from CD8+ T cells from PBMCs. All receptors derive from a human donor in good health (CMV status not recorded). Some clones in this sample may be carry-over from other donors' samples.

This clonotype was observed a handful of times. The chain uses TRBV7-9 and TRBJ2-6, with unresolved D. Germline V gives CDR1 SEHNR, CDR2 FQNEAQ (reference sequence). V lost 7 bases and J 2 bases, leaving 9 bases between the germline ends. The CDR3 sequence is 14 residues long. The CDR3 region is CASTLNPGANVLTF. The CDR3 nucleotides are TGTGCCAGCACCCTCAATCCTGGGGCCAACGTCCTGACTTTC.

This clonotype has a handful of counts. CDR3 amino acids: CSARDRDLFPYNEQFF. In DNA form, the CDR3 reads TGCAGTGCTAGAGATAGAGACCTATTCCCGTACAATGAGCAGTTCTTC. The chain links TRBV20-1 to TRBJ2-1; D is unresolved. The CDR3 length is 16 residues. From germline, CDR1 is DFQATT and CDR2 SNEGSKA (reference sequence). The V end lost 0 bases, the J end lost 4 bases, and 16 bases lay between the germline ends.

The sample holds many counts of this clonotype. This sequence joins TRBV7-2 and TRBJ1-5, with a tentative D call TRBD1 (5 bases). V was shortened by 0 bases and J by 1 base, with 13 bases between the two germline ends. The CDR3 runs to 17 residues. Germline V CDR1 and CDR2: SGHTA, FQGNSA. The CDR3 sequence: CASSLAHQGLSNQPQHF. For the CDR3, the DNA is TGTGCCAGCAGCTTAGCCCATCAGGGTCTGAGCAATCAGCCCCAGCATTTT.

This clonotype was picked up many times. The chain joins TRBV7-2 to TRBJ2-7; D is tentatively TRBD1 or TRBD2 (6 bases each). From germline, CDR1 is SGHTA and CDR2 FQGNSA. CDR3 length: 18 amino acids. Trimming shortened V by 2 bases and J by 0 bases, and 20 bases separated the two germline ends. DNA of the CDR3: TGTGCCAGCAGCTTAAGGGGGGAGCCCGGGACACACTCCTACGAGCAGTACTTC. Its protein product is CASSLRGEPGTHSYEQYF.

In its sample, this clonotype was seen many times. The J gene is TRBJ2-1, the V gene TRBV7-9; TRBD1 agrees at 7 bases. With V trimmed by 5 bases and J by 0 bases, 7 bases remained unmatched. The CDR3 loop spans 16 amino acids. Germline values: CDR1 SEHNR, CDR2 FQNEAQ (reference sequence). The CDR3 bases are TGTGCCAGCAGCACAAGACGGGACAGCTCCTACAATGAGCAGTTCTTC. Translated: CASSTRRDSSYNEQFF.

This clonotype was found many times. CDR3 nucleotides: TGTGCCAGCAGCTTCGGGACCCAACAATACTTC. This gives the protein CASSFGTQQYF. The chain is built from TRBV7-2 and TRBJ2-7; D possibly matches TRBD1 or TRBD2 (5 bases each). V shed 3 bases and J shed 13 bases, with 13 bases lying between them. Germline CDR1 is SGHTA and CDR2 is FQGNSA. This CDR3 region has 11 residues. Variable domain in full (rest from reference TRBV7-2 and TRBJ2-7): GAGVSQSPSNKVTEKGKDVELRCDPISGHTALYWYRQSLGQGLEFLIYFQGNSAPDKSGLPSDRFSAERTGGSVSTLTIQRTQQEDSAVYLCASSFGTQQYFGPGTRLTVT.

The genes are TRBV7-9 and TRBJ2-7; a possible D gene is TRBD2 (6 bases). Deletions cut 2 bases from V and 5 bases from J, with 13 bases between. Germline assignment: CDR1 SEHNR and CDR2 FQNEAQ (reference sequence). The CDR3 consists of 14 residues. CDR3 sequence: CASSLRRESNEQYF. The DNA for the CDR3 is TGTGCCAGCAGCTTACGGCGGGAAAGCAACGAGCAGTACTTC.

In this sample, this clonotype turned up many times. The chain carries TRBV27 and TRBJ1-5; possibly TRBD1 for D (5 bases). CDR3 length equals 18 residues. Trimming removed 1 base from V and 0 bases from J, with 16 bases in between. The germline V gene has CDR1 MNHEY and CDR2 SMNVEV (reference sequence). The CDR3 loop is CASSLYISYRSSNQPQHF. CDR3 in DNA: TGTGCCAGCAGTTTATATATATCCTACAGGTCTAGCAATCAGCCCCAGCATTTT.

V and J are TRBV6-2 or TRBV6-3 and TRBJ1-1; TRBD1 agrees at 7 bases. The CDR3 has 16 residues. Germline CDR1 and CDR2: MNHEY and SVGEGT. Germline trimming cut 4 bases from V and 5 bases from J; bases unmatched to any gene: 13. This CDR3 is CASSFSEGGWRTEAFF. The CDR3 nucleotides read TGTGCCAGCAGTTTCTCGGAAGGGGGCTGGAGGACTGAAGCTTTCTTT.

The V and J genes are TRBV6-2 or TRBV6-3 and TRBJ2-7; tentative D call: TRBD2 (5 bases). Germline V gene data show CDR1 as MNHEY and CDR2 as SVGEGT. This CDR3 has 13 residues. Trimming stripped 8 bases from V and 4 bases from J, with 15 bases between. The CDR3 is CASSLAGLYEQYF. In DNA, the CDR3 is TGTGCCAGCTCGTTGGCAGGACTTTACGAGCAGTACTTC.

This clonotype was seen a handful of times. The chain links TRBV7-6 to TRBJ2-1, with D possibly being TRBD1 or TRBD2 (5 bases each). V gave up 5 bases and J gave up 5 bases, with 16 bases separating them. The CDR3 is 15 residues long. Germline CDR1 and CDR2: SGHVS and FNYEAQ. The CDR3 coding sequence is TGTGCCAGCAGCCCCCTTTCCCGGGGCGACAATGAGCAGTTCTTC. Its protein product is CASSPLSRGDNEQFF.

This clonotype was seen repeatedly, ten times or more. The chain links TRBV7-2 to TRBJ1-5; D gene unclear. Germline V CDR1 and CDR2: SGHTA, FQGNSA. The CDR3 sequence is 13 residues long. The V end was cut by 1 base, the J end by 7 bases, with 8 bases between. CDR3 loop: CASSLDGVQPQHF. In nucleotides, the CDR3 is TGTGCCAGCAGCTTAGATGGGGTACAGCCCCAGCATTTT.

This clonotype was observed at least ten times. CDR3 protein: CSASTSQETQYF. In DNA, the CDR3 is TGCAGTGCTAGTACCTCTCAAGAGACCCAGTACTTC. V usage is TRBV20-1 and J usage is TRBJ2-5; D is undetermined. V dropped 3 bases and J dropped 2 bases, with 7 bases sitting between them. The CDR3 has 12 residues. CDR1 and CDR2 (germline): DFQATT, SNEGSKA (reference sequence).

The sample holds a few counts of this clonotype. The junction departs from germline at one end; a sequencing error may be responsible. The chain joins TRBV5-5 to TRBJ1-5; D gene unclear. Looked up from germline, CDR1 is SGHKS and CDR2 is YYEKEE (reference sequence). There are 15 residues in the CDR3. The DNA for the CDR3 is TGTGCCAGCAGGTTGGACCCGAATAGCAATCAGCCCCAGCATTTT. Protein sequence: CASRLDPNSNQPQHF.

This clonotype was seen once. V and J are TRBV7-9 and TRBJ1-6; D is ambiguous. The ends were cut back, 5 bases at V and 7 bases at J, with 15 bases in the middle. The CDR3 sequence is 15 residues long. Germline CDR1 reads SEHNR; CDR2 reads FQNEAQ (reference sequence). In nucleotides, the CDR3 is TGTGCCAGCAGCCCCCGGGCACGGATAAATTCACCCCTCCACTTT. It encodes CASSPRARINSPLHF.

This clonotype was seen a few times. The V call is TRBV5-1, the J call TRBJ2-2; D might be TRBD1 (6 bases). CDR1 is SGHRS and CDR2 is YFSETQ in the germline V gene. This CDR3 contains 18 residues. V lost 0 bases and J 0 bases, leaving 15 bases between the germline ends. CDR3 residues: CASSLDRALLANTGELFF. The DNA of the CDR3 is TGCGCCAGCAGCTTGGACAGGGCCCTCCTCGCGAACACCGGGGAGCTGTTTTTT.

This chain joins TRBV7-9 and TRBJ1-2, with TRBD1 matching 7 bases. Germline assignment: CDR1 SEHNR and CDR2 FQNEAQ (reference sequence). V shed 5 bases and J 8 bases; nucleotides not matched to a gene: 11. This CDR3 has 14 residues. The DNA for the CDR3 is TGTGCCAGCAGCATCCTACAGGGGATAGGGGGCTACACCTTC. It is translated as CASSILQGIGGYTF.

There are a few counts of this clonotype. V gene TRBV19 combines with J gene TRBJ2-3, with D possibly being TRBD1 (6 bases). Germline V gene lookup returns CDR1 LNHDA and CDR2 SQIVND (reference sequence). The V end was cut by 6 bases, the J end by 2 bases, with 15 bases between. This CDR3 spans 15 amino acids. The CDR3 reads CASRGGTLITDTQYF. As DNA, the CDR3 is TGTGCCAGTAGAGGGGGAACCCTTATCACAGATACGCAGTATTTT.

The V gene is TRBV6-1, the J gene TRBJ1-1, with D unresolved. CDR3 size: 15 residues. V was shortened by 1 base and J by 4 bases, with 13 bases between the two germline ends. Germline CDR1 is MNHNS and CDR2 is SASEGT. The CDR3 loop reads CASSEVRYEVTEAFF. The DNA of the CDR3 is TGTGCCAGCAGTGAAGTTAGGTACGAGGTCACTGAAGCTTTCTTT.

The chain recombines TRBV20-1 with TRBJ2-1; either TRBD1 or TRBD2 may fit D (5 bases each). The V and J ends lost 7 bases and 9 bases respectively, with 22 bases between them. This CDR3 has 14 amino acids. Germline V gene sequence: CDR1 DFQATT, CDR2 SNEGSKA (reference sequence). The CDR3 loop is CSVHGASLRGEQFF. The DNA of the CDR3 is TGCAGTGTTCACGGCGCGTCCTTGAGGGGTGAGCAGTTCTTC.

This clonotype was seen many times. The chain has TRBV28 and TRBJ2-7; D is unresolved. Germline-derived CDR1 and CDR2 are MDHEN and SYDVKM. The CDR3 totals 15 residues. The germline V and J ends were trimmed by 4 bases and 2 bases, with 15 bases remaining between them. This chain's CDR3 is CASSSPQDLAYEQYF. As DNA, the CDR3 is TGTGCCAGCAGTTCCCCGCAGGATCTCGCCTACGAGCAGTACTTC. The whole variable domain, filled in from reference TRBV28 and TRBJ2-7, reads DVKVTQSSRYLVKRTGEKVFLECVQDMDHENMFWYRQDPGLGLRLIYFSYDVKMKEKGDIPEGYSVSREKKERFSLILESASTNQTSMYLCASSSPQDLAYEQYFGPGTRLTVT.

V and J are TRBV5-1 and TRBJ1-4; D may be TRBD1 (5 bases). The germline gives CDR1 SGHRS, CDR2 YFSETQ. The CDR3 runs 14 residues. V shed 4 bases and J shed 7 bases, with 14 bases lying between them. CDR3 coding DNA: TGCGCCAGCAGCGAGGACACCCCGAGTGAAAAACTGTTTTTT. Its protein product is CASSEDTPSEKLFF.

This clonotype was picked up a small number of times. This sequence joins TRBV4-1 and TRBJ1-2; TRBD1 agrees at 7 bases. The CDR3 spans 14 residues. J lost 4 bases, V lost 2 bases, and 4 bases had no gene match. Germline assignment: CDR1 MGHRA and CDR2 YSYEKL. Here the CDR3 DNA reads TGCGCCAGCAGCCAACGAGGGGGCGGCTATGGCTACACCTTC. It encodes CASSQRGGGYGYTF.

This clonotype was seen repeatedly, ten times or more. The chain links TRBV28 to TRBJ2-2, with TRBD1 matching over 7 bases. In germline, CDR1 is MDHEN, CDR2 SYDVKM. V gave up 5 bases and J gave up 4 bases; unmatched junction bases: 7. The CDR3 sequence is 15 residues long. The CDR3 loop is CASSHRQGPTGELFF. The DNA for the CDR3 is TGTGCCAGCAGTCACAGACAGGGTCCCACCGGGGAGCTGTTTTTT.